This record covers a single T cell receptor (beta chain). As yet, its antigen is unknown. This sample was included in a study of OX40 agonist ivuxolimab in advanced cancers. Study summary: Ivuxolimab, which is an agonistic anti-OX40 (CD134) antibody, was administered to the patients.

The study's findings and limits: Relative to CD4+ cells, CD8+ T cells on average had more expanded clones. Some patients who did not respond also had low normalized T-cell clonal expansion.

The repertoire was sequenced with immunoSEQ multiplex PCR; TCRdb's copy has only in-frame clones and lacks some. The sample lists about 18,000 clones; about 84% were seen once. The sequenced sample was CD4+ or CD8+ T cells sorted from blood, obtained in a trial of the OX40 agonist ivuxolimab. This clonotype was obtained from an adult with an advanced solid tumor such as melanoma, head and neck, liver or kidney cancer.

This chain's CDR3 is CASSSTPASGNTIYF. In nucleotides, the CDR3 is TGTGCCAGCAGCTCCACCCCAGCCTCTGGAAACACCATATATTTT. J is TRBJ1-3 and V is TRBV7-2; D is undetermined. Trimming left V 4 bases short and J 0 bases short, with 10 bases between. The CDR3 spans 15 residues. Germline loops: CDR1 SGHTA, CDR2 FQGNSA.